The subject of this entry is one T cell receptor beta chain. The antigen remains undetermined. The CDR3 contains 15 residues. From germline, CDR1 is SSHAT and CDR2 FNYEAQ (reference sequence). Trimming at V came to 5 bases and at J to 2 bases, leaving 5 bases not matched to a gene. The source of the sample is a study of cytomegalovirus exposure and HLA in healthy donors. Study-wide background: The roughly 100 million unique TCR beta sequences, from approximately 170 million T cells, were found by an earlier analysis.

Notes on the study in general: Reportedly, a later analysis found an Asian-associated ancestry cluster had fewer N-insertions than the roughly 700-donor mean.

With 60 Vbeta and 13 Jbeta primers, the PCR was carried out. Libraries were prepared by immunoSEQ multiplex PCR; TCRdb keeps only in-frame clonotypes and omits some of them. The repertoire holds under 300,000 clones, about 66% seen once, with under 3% in the top ten. The chain uses TRBV7-7 and TRBJ2-5, with 10 positions matching TRBD2. The source of this sequence is a female donor in good health and CMV-seronegative. Source material: PBMCs. As DNA, the CDR3 is TGTGCCAGCAGCATCGGGACTAGCGTACAAGAGACCCAGTACTTC. As protein: CASSIGTSVQETQYF.